The text below deals with one TCR beta chain. The antigen is not known. The CDR3 has 14 amino acids. V lost 4 bases and J lost 4, with 17 bases in between. Germline V lookup: CDR1 SQVTM, CDR2 ANQGSEA. When the RNA was reverse transcribed, random hexamers were used with an input of about 0.5 to 1 ug. TCRdb itself ran the immunoSEQ multiplex PCR reads through MiXCR, one entry per CDR3 protein. The repertoire includes roughly 160,000 distinct CDR3 sequences, roughly 95% of them detected once, and 0.095% to 0.15% sits in the top ten. This entry is derived from a study of CD8 T cells in Susac syndrome. In the study overall: Within the group of sequenced Susac syndrome patients, 5 or 6 had active disease and about 8 were in remission.

General study findings and limits: The CD4+ T cell repertoires, which came from Susac syndrome patients, showed no sign of clonal expansion.

Sequencing of TCR beta drew on CD8+ and CD4+ T cells from blood. TEMRA cells were FACS-enriched, and CD8+ and CD4+ T cells were isolated negatively. Sequencing was carried out using CD4+ T cells from PBMCs. The chain carries TRBV29-1 and TRBJ2-7; D assignment may be TRBD1 or TRBD2 (5 bases each). This clonotype was obtained from a human donor with Susac syndrome. CDR3 bases: TGCAGCGTTGGAGGGACCCAGAACCCGTACGAGCAGTACTTC. This gives the protein CSVGGTQNPYEQYF.